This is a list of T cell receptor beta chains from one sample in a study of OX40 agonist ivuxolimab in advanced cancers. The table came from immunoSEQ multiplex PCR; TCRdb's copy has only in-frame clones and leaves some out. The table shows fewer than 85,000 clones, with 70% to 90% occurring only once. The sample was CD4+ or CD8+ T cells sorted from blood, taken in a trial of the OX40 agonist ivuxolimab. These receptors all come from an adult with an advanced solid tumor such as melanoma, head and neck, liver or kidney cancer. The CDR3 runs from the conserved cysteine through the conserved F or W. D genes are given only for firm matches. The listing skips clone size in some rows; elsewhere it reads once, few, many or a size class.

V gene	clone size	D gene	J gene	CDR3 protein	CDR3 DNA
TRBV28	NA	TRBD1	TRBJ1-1	CASSPPRTGRGEAFF	TGTGCCAGCAGCCCCCCCCGGACAGGGCGAGGTGAAGCTTTCTTT
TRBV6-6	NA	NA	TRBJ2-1	CASSYSIAPEQFF	TGTGCCAGCAGTTACTCGATAGCACCTGAGCAGTTCTTC
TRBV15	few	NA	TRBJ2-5	CATSRAAQYQETQYF	TGTGCCACCAGCAGAGCCGCTCAGTACCAAGAGACCCAGTACTTC
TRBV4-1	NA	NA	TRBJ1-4	CASSAEGFRSGIEKLFF	TGCGCCAGCAGCGCGGAGGGCTTTAGGTCGGGGATTGAAAAACTGTTTTTT
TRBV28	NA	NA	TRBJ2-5	CASSDRQTQYF	TGTGCCAGCAGCGATAGGCAGACCCAGTACTTC
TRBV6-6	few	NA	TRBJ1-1	CASSTGGGRTEAFF	TGTGCCAGCAGTACCGGGGGGGGTCGGACTGAAGCTTTCTTT
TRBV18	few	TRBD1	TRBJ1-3	CASSPWDRMGNTIYF	TGTGCCAGCTCACCATGGGACAGGATGGGAAACACCATATATTTT
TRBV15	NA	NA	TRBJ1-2	CATSREEGQFPLGYTF	TGTGCCACCAGCAGAGAGGAAGGGCAATTTCCCCTCGGCTACACCTTC
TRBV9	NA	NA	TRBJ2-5	CASSVTTRPEETQYF	TGTGCCAGCAGCGTAACGACTAGACCCGAGGAGACCCAGTACTTC
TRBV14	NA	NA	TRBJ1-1	CASSLLTEAFF	TGTGCCAGCAGCCTTCTGACTGAAGCTTTCTTT
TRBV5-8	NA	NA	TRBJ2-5	CASSLEGGETQYF	TGTGCCAGCAGCCTGGAGGGTGGAGAGACCCAGTACTTC
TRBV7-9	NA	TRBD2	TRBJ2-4	CASSRTSGEDIQYF	TGTGCCAGCAGCCGGACTAGCGGGGAGGACATTCAGTACTTC
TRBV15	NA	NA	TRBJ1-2	CATSRDRGANYGYTF	TGTGCCACCAGCAGAGATAGAGGAGCTAACTATGGCTACACCTTC
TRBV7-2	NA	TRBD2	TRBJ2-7	CASSISGNHYEQYF	TGTGCCAGCAGCATTAGCGGGAACCACTACGAGCAGTACTTC
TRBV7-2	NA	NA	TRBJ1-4	CASSYGTHGGLFF	TGTGCCAGCAGCTACGGGACTCATGGGGGACTGTTTTTT